The present T cell receptor (beta chain) was sequenced within a study of radiation and T cells in renal cell carcinoma. Study background: Nephrectomy followed 15 Gy stereotactic body radiation by 4 weeks.

General study points: In blood, top tumor clones expanded by 2 weeks, shrinking by 4. Without pretreatment biopsies, baseline tumor clonotype presence was undetermined.

Comment on this clone: Its antigen is not identified.

Regarding time point: blood 2 weeks post-SBRT. Treatment: 15 Gy SBRT to primary tumor, nephrectomy 4 weeks later. After SBRT, blood was collected at 2 and 4 weeks, plus baseline. V dropped 4 bases and J dropped 5 bases, with 14 bases sitting between them. Germline assignment: CDR1 SEHNR and CDR2 FQNEAQ (reference sequence). The CDR3 loop spans 14 amino acids. The protocol was immunoSEQ multiplex PCR, while the TCRdb copy is restricted to in-frame clones and leaves out a portion. Found here are 120,000 or so clones, 81% of them singletons; the top ten hold 1.9%. Material: blood, obtained from a patient whose treatment included radiotherapy and nephrectomy. This receptor was taken from a woman aged 60 to 75 with renal cell carcinoma. The chain has TRBV7-9 and TRBJ2-5; D unresolved. The CDR3 is CASSSSISGETQYF. The CDR3 DNA reads TGTGCCAGCAGCTCCTCGATCAGTGGGGAGACCCAGTACTTC.